The clone carrying this T cell receptor (beta chain) was picked up one time. These data come from a study of blood T cell repertoires in COVID-19. Study as a whole: COVID-19 samples collected from the United States, Italy and Spain covered acute and convalescent phases. PBMCs, B-cell-depleted T cells, or T cells provided the cDNA or gDNA that made up the material.

CDR1 and CDR2 (germline): SGHRS, YFSETQ. V dropped 3 bases and J dropped 4; count of bases not matched to a gene: 7. This CDR3 is built from 15 residues. The data were produced by immunoSEQ multiplex PCR, yet TCRdb's version contains in-frame clones alone and is incomplete. Of under 300,000 clones listed, around nine tenths are singletons. The V call is TRBV5-1, the J call TRBJ2-7, with 10 bases that match TRBD1. Sequencing input: peripheral blood. This TCR came from an older woman with active or convalescent COVID-19. CDR3 sequence reads: CASSSLTGGNYEQYF. DNA for the CDR3: TGCGCCAGCAGCTCCCTGACAGGGGGCAATTACGAGCAGTACTTC.